The next 21 T cell receptor beta chains were all read from a single sample in a study of blood T cell repertoires in COVID-19. Only in-frame clones appear in the TCRdb table, and some are missing; sequencing was by immunoSEQ multiplex PCR. This sample has about 140,000 clones, with 88% found just once. The sequencing input was peripheral blood. Receptors were obtained from a man aged 65-85 years with acute or convalescent COVID-19.

The rearrangement joins TRBV5-1 to TRBJ1-3; D is possibly TRBD1 (6 bases). CDR3 length: 20 residues. Germline CDR1 SGHRS, CDR2 YFSETQ. Trimming took off 0 bases at V and 0 bases at J, with 22 bases between the two ends. The chain's CDR3 is CASSLEFWLQGRNSGNTIYF. The CDR3 nucleotides are TGCGCCAGCAGCTTGGAATTCTGGTTACAGGGAAGGAACTCTGGAAACACCATATATTTT.

V usage is TRBV4-1 and J usage is TRBJ2-7; tentative D call: TRBD2 (6 bases). The CDR3 is made up of 16 amino acids. V lost 1 base, J lost 4 bases, and 17 bases lay in between. Germline CDR1 is MGHRA and CDR2 is YSYEKL. The CDR3 DNA follows: TGCGCCAGCAGCCAAGTTTTCTCGGGGGAACCTTACGAGCAGTACTTC. Translated: CASSQVFSGEPYEQYF.

This clone came up once. The V and J genes are TRBV19 and TRBJ1-5, with 11 bases that match TRBD1. Germline trimming cut 5 bases from V and 5 bases from J; bases unmatched to any gene: 8. The CDR3 length is 16 residues. Germline-derived CDR1 and CDR2 are LNHDA and SQIVND (reference sequence). CDR3 nucleotide sequence: TGTGCCAGTAGTCGGACAGGGGGCGCGTGGGATCAGCCCCAGCATTTT. This encodes CASSRTGGAWDQPQHF.

The rearrangement links TRBV9 to TRBJ2-3, with D possibly matching TRBD2 (6 bases). Germline V CDR1 and CDR2: SGDLS, YYNGEE. The V gene lost 4 bases and the J gene lost 0 bases, with 12 bases spanning the gap. The CDR3 spans 15 residues. The CDR3 nucleotides are TGTGCCAGCAGCCCCGTGGGGACTAGCACAGATACGCAGTATTTT. Translating it yields CASSPVGTSTDTQYF.

This chain joins TRBV5-1 and TRBJ2-1, with 9 bases matching TRBD2. This CDR3 region has 17 residues. V shed 0 bases, J shed 10 bases, and the junction held 14 bases outside the gene matches. Germline-derived CDR1 and CDR2 are SGHRS and YFSETQ. CDR3 bases: TGCGCCAGCAGCTTGGTGGCGGGACTAGCCCTTAACACGGAGCAGTTCTTC. This gives the protein CASSLVAGLALNTEQFF.

The rearrangement uses TRBV19 and TRBJ2-2; D is unclear. CDR1 is LNHDA and CDR2 is SQIVND in the germline V gene (reference sequence). The CDR3 consists of 14 residues. The V and J ends lost 5 bases and 0 bases respectively, with 7 bases between them. The CDR3 reads CASSWAANTGELFF. CDR3 coding DNA: TGTGCCAGTAGTTGGGCTGCGAACACCGGGGAGCTGTTTTTT.

This clone was seen just once. The V call is TRBV7-6, the J call TRBJ2-7, with 7 bases fitting TRBD2. The CDR3 has 15 residues. Germline V gene lookup returns CDR1 SGHVS and CDR2 FNYEAQ. Trimming took 1 base from V and 4 from J; bases not matched to a gene: 7. CDR3 nucleotide sequence: TGTGCCAGCAGCTTAGGAAGCGGGATGATATACGAGCAGTACTTC. It codes for CASSLGSGMIYEQYF.

The chain employs TRBV7-2 and TRBJ2-5; possibly TRBD2 for D (7 bases). The V gene's germline CDR1 is SGHTA and CDR2 FQGNSA. The length of the CDR3 is 14 residues. V was shortened by 3 bases and J by 5 bases, with 13 bases between the two germline ends. CDR3 region: CASSLAGRGETQYF. CDR3 DNA sequence: TGTGCCAGCAGCTTGGCAGGGAGGGGGGAGACCCAGTACTTC. The entire variable domain, with the rest obtained from reference TRBV7-2 and TRBJ2-5, is as follows: GAGVSQSPSNKVTEKGKDVELRCDPISGHTALYWYRQSLGQGLEFLIYFQGNSAPDKSGLPSDRFSAERTGGSVSTLTIQRTQQEDSAVYLCASSLAGRGETQYFGPGTRLLVL.

The chain employs TRBV5-5 and TRBJ2-1; D possibly corresponds to TRBD1 (5 bases). The V gene lost 2 bases and the J gene lost 3 bases, with 12 bases spanning the gap. This CDR3 comprises 15 residues. Germline loops: CDR1 SGHKS, CDR2 YYEKEE (reference sequence). This CDR3 is CASSFPGIDYNEQFF. In DNA, the CDR3 is TGTGCCAGCAGCTTCCCAGGGATTGACTACAATGAGCAGTTCTTC.

The rearrangement uses TRBV3-1 (or the pseudogene TRBV3-2) and TRBJ2-1, with 7 bases identical to TRBD2. Germline CDR1 is LGHDT and CDR2 is YNNKEL (reference sequence). The junction had 15 bases not matched to a gene; V was cut back by 5 bases and J by 8 bases. CDR3 length equals 16 residues. The CDR3 spells CASSAWRGGWFDEQFF. In DNA form, the CDR3 reads TGTGCCAGCAGCGCTTGGAGGGGAGGGTGGTTCGATGAGCAGTTCTTC.

V and J are TRBV7-2 and TRBJ2-7; a weak D match, TRBD2 (6 bases). The V gene lost 4 bases and the J gene lost 0 bases, with 13 bases spanning the gap. This CDR3 spans 15 amino acids. CDR1 SGHTA and CDR2 FQGNSA come from the germline V gene. The CDR3 sequence: CASSSGLALSYEQYF. CDR3 sequence (DNA): TGTGCCAGCAGCTCGGGGCTAGCGCTCTCCTACGAGCAGTACTTC. The full variable domain, its missing parts supplied by reference TRBV7-2 and TRBJ2-7, is GAGVSQSPSNKVTEKGKDVELRCDPISGHTALYWYRQSLGQGLEFLIYFQGNSAPDKSGLPSDRFSAERTGGSVSTLTIQRTQQEDSAVYLCASSSGLALSYEQYFGPGTRLTVT.

V is TRBV30 and J is TRBJ1-1; D is ambiguous. The CDR3 is 14 residues long. Germline V CDR1 and CDR2: GTSNPN, SVGIG (reference sequence). The ends were cut back, 2 bases at V and 4 bases at J, with 14 bases in the middle. The CDR3: CAWSLVSTTTEAFF. The CDR3 DNA reads as TGTGCCTGGAGTTTAGTCTCTACTACCACTGAAGCTTTCTTT.

The gene calls are TRBV6-1 and TRBJ2-2; D remains unclear. The CDR3 contains 14 residues. Germline V lookup: CDR1 MNHNS, CDR2 SASEGT. V was shortened by 1 base and J by 5 bases, with 8 bases between the two germline ends. The CDR3 nucleotides read TGTGCCAGCAGTGAAGGGTGGGCAACCGGGGAGCTGTTTTTT. Protein: CASSEGWATGELFF.

The chain links TRBV2 to TRBJ2-1; 10 nucleotides line up with TRBD2. The germline gives CDR1 SNHLY, CDR2 FYNNEI. This CDR3 is built from 16 residues. Trimming removed 5 bases from V and 1 base from J; junction bases left unmatched: 5. CDR3 loop: CASSLAGAESYNEQFF. CDR3 nucleotides: TGTGCCAGCAGTCTAGCGGGGGCCGAATCCTACAATGAGCAGTTCTTC.

V usage is TRBV2 and J usage is TRBJ1-2, with a weak D call TRBD1 (5 bases). Germline V gene lookup returns CDR1 SNHLY and CDR2 FYNNEI. V lost 2 bases and J lost 3, with 7 bases in between. There are 13 residues in the CDR3. The CDR3 bases are TGTGCCAGCAGTGAACGGGGGGACTATGGCTACACCTTC. Translated, it gives CASSERGDYGYTF.

Note on this clone: Other DNA variants within this sample encode the same CDR3. This chain joins TRBV29-1 and TRBJ1-5; 7 bases align to TRBD1. The V segment lost 4 bases and the J segment 5 bases; nucleotides outside the gene matches: 8. CDR1 and CDR2 (germline): SQVTM, ANQGSEA. CDR3 length: 14 amino acids. The CDR3 reads CSVAGGGGDQPQHF. CDR3 coding DNA: TGCAGCGTTGCAGGAGGGGGCGGCGATCAGCCCCAGCATTTT. Supplemented by reference TRBV29-1 and TRBJ1-5, the full variable domain reads SAVISQKPSRDICQRGTSLTIQCQVDSQVTMMFWYRQQPGQSLTLIATANQGSEATYESGFVIDKFPISRPNLTFSTLTVSNMSPEDSSIYLCSVAGGGGDQPQHFGDGTRLSIL.

J is TRBJ1-4 and V is TRBV27; D uncertain. Germline V lookup: CDR1 MNHEY, CDR2 SMNVEV (reference sequence). This CDR3 contains 16 residues. Trimming took 0 bases from V and 0 from J, leaving 8 bases between them. The CDR3 reads CASSLSPGTTNEKLFF. In DNA form, the CDR3 reads TGTGCCAGCAGTTTATCTCCGGGGACAACTAATGAAAAACTGTTTTTT. The variable domain in full, with the rest retrieved from reference TRBV27 and TRBJ1-4, is EAQVTQNPRYLITVTGKKLTVTCSQNMNHEYMSWYRQDPGLGLRQIYYSMNVEVTDKGDVPEGYKVSRKEKRNFPLILESPSPNQTSLYFCASSLSPGTTNEKLFFGSGTQLSVL.

Here the CDR3 DNA reads TGTGCCATCAAATCGGGGGGCGCCCCAGCTTTCTTT. Its protein is CAIKSGGAPAFF. The chain employs TRBV28 and TRBJ1-1; a possible D gene is TRBD1 (6 bases). This CDR3 is built from 12 residues. The V and J ends lost 10 bases and 10 bases respectively, with 19 bases between them. Per germline, CDR1 MDHEN and CDR2 SYDVKM.

The V gene is TRBV4-2, the J gene TRBJ1-1; 9 bases align to TRBD1. Germline lookup yields CDR1 LGHNA and CDR2 YNFKEQ. Trimming at V came to 3 bases and at J to 0 bases, leaving 8 bases not matched to a gene. The CDR3 consists of 17 residues. The CDR3 coding sequence is TGTGCCAGCAGCCAGATACAGGGGGCTCTCATGAACACTGAAGCTTTCTTT. This codes for CASSQIQGALMNTEAFF.

This rearrangement joins TRBV28 to TRBJ2-3; 13 bases map to TRBD2. CDR1 MDHEN and CDR2 SYDVKM come from the germline V gene. This CDR3 contains 16 residues. J gave up 3 bases and V 5 bases, and 5 bases lay outside the gene matches. CDR3 protein: CASSASTSGRTDTQYF. DNA for the CDR3: TGTGCCAGCAGTGCCTCGACTAGCGGGAGGACAGATACGCAGTATTTT.

The rearrangement joins TRBV5-6 to TRBJ2-5; maybe TRBD2 (6 bases). The CDR3 is made up of 14 amino acids. V dropped 4 bases and J dropped 6 bases, with 16 bases sitting between them. CDR1 and CDR2 from the germline V gene are SGHDT and YYEEEE. The CDR3 spells CASSTEGGAQTQYF. In DNA form, the CDR3 reads TGTGCCAGCAGCACCGAAGGAGGGGCGCAGACCCAGTACTTC.